These T cell receptor beta chains were read from a single sample in a study of T cell responses to AZD1222 COVID-19 vaccine. Sequenced by immunoSEQ multiplex PCR; TCRdb stores in-frame clones only, minus some. The data contain more than 95,000 clones, around 94% of them seen just once; the ten biggest clones take up around 1.6%. Sequencing was performed on peripheral blood, taken 28 days after the second AZD1222 dose. These receptors were collected from an adult who received the AZD1222 COVID-19 vaccine. Each CDR3 is given with its conserved first and last residue. A D gene is named only where the DNA matches it firmly. Size values are once, few and many counts, or a class for expanded clones, and some rows have none.

D gene	V gene	J gene	clone size	CDR3 protein	CDR3 DNA
TRBD2	TRBV5-1	TRBJ2-7	NA	CASSLAGRASYEQYF	TGCGCCAGCAGCTTGGCTGGGAGGGCCTCCTACGAGCAGTACTTC
TRBD2	TRBV20-1	TRBJ2-7	NA	CSASMWGLADSYEQYF	TGCAGTGCTAGTATGTGGGGACTAGCGGATTCCTACGAGCAGTACTTC
NA	TRBV24-1	TRBJ2-2	NA	CATSGQADTGELFF	TGTGCCACCAGTGGGCAGGCAGACACCGGGGAGCTGTTTTTT
NA	TRBV6-6	TRBJ1-1	NA	CASSYQPGGWTEAFF	TGTGCCAGCAGTTACCAACCGGGGGGATGGACTGAAGCTTTCTTT
TRBD1	TRBV6-5	TRBJ1-3	few	CASRRDRDRGNTIYF	TGTGCCAGCAGACGTGACAGGGATCGAGGAAACACCATATATTTT
TRBD2	TRBV9	TRBJ2-7	NA	CASSLGLADAYEQYF	TGTGCCAGCAGCCTCGGACTAGCGGACGCCTACGAGCAGTACTTC
NA	TRBV15	TRBJ1-6	NA	CATSGRDNYSPLHF	TGTGCCACCAGCGGAAGAGACAATTATTCACCCCTCCACTTT
NA	TRBV29-1	TRBJ2-1	NA	CSFNSGSSYNEQFF	TGCAGCTTTAATAGCGGTTCCTCCTACAATGAGCAGTTCTTC
NA	TRBV10-1	TRBJ1-2	NA	CAREGSWGYYGYTF	TGCGCCAGGGAGGGGAGCTGGGGATACTATGGCTACACCTTC
NA	TRBV5-1	TRBJ1-1	once	CASSMSTEKAFF	TGCGCCAGCAGCATGTCGACCGAGAAAGCTTTCTTT
TRBD1	TRBV6-6	TRBJ1-5	few	CATGSGGQPQHF	TGTGCCACGGGGTCAGGGGGGCAGCCCCAGCATTTT